Presented here are 19 T cell receptor beta chains from one specimen sequenced in a study of regulatory T cells in long-lasting Graves disease. Regarding time point: newly diagnosed GD, antithyroid drugs for less than 3 months. RNA isolated from PBMCs was used to make the TCR library. The TCR beta library used iRepertoire HTBI primers with Arm-PCR amplification of CDR3. TCRdb itself ran the multiplex PCR reads through MiXCR, one entry per CDR3 protein. The sample shows roughly 440,000 distinct CDR3 sequences, less than 20% of them seen only once. This sample also appeared in a second study, on T cells in Graves' hyperthyroidism and ophthalmopathy.

The input for sequencing was peripheral blood mononuclear cells (PBMCs), taken at new diagnosis, from a patient treated with antithyroid drugs. The receptor source for this set is a woman between 18 and 29 years old with Graves disease.

This chain links TRBV9 with TRBJ2-1; D unresolved. Trimming left V 0 bases short and J 3 bases short, with 13 bases between. Germline V lookup: CDR1 SGDLS, CDR2 YYNGEE. The length of the CDR3 is 16 residues. This CDR3 reads CASSVAGTELYNEQFF. In nucleotides, the CDR3 is TGTGCCAGCAGCGTAGCTGGCACGGAGCTCTACAATGAGCAGTTCTTC. The full variable domain, completed using reference TRBV9 and TRBJ2-1, is DSGVTQTPKHLITATGQRVTLRCSPRSGDLSVYWYQQSLDQGLQFLIQYYNGEERAKGNILERFSAQQFPDLHSELNLSSLELGDSALYFCASSVAGTELYNEQFFGPGTRLTVL.

This clonotype was counted many times. The chain joins TRBV11-2 to TRBJ2-1; 7 positions agree with TRBD2. The length of the CDR3 is 15 residues. The germline V gene encodes CDR1 SGHAT and CDR2 FQNNGV. Trimming at V came to 4 bases and at J to 6 bases, leaving 9 bases not matched to a gene. The chain's CDR3 is CASSSRREGSNEQFF. The CDR3 DNA follows: TGTGCCAGCAGCTCCCGCAGGGAGGGGAGCAATGAGCAGTTCTTC.

In this sample, this clonotype turned up many times. The rearrangement uses TRBV28 and TRBJ2-7; D might be TRBD2 (6 bases). V was cut by 6 bases and J by 3 bases, with 21 bases left in between. CDR3 size: 16 residues. Germline CDR1 MDHEN, CDR2 SYDVKM. The CDR3 here is CASRSRAAGRGYEQYF. CDR3 nucleotide sequence: TGTGCCAGCAGATCCAGGGCGGCCGGGAGAGGCTACGAGCAGTACTTC.

This clonotype has more than one count but fewer than ten. The junction differs from germline at one of its ends, possibly a read error. CDR3 residues: CASSLAQGQITEAFF. The CDR3 nucleotides are TGTGCCAGCAGTCTAGCCCAGGGACAGATCACTGAAGCTTTCTTT. This chain connects TRBV12-3 or TRBV12-4 to TRBJ1-1; 7 bases align to TRBD1. The CDR3 is 15 residues long.

This clonotype came up many times. The chain uses TRBV3-1 and TRBJ1-5; perhaps TRBD1 as D (5 bases). Germline V gene sequence: CDR1 LGHDT, CDR2 YNNKEL (reference sequence). This CDR3 is 10 amino acids long. Trimming removed 8 bases from V and 6 bases from J, with 5 bases in between. The CDR3 bases are TGTGCCAGCGGGGGTCAGCCCCAGCATTTT. Protein sequence: CASGGQPQHF.

This clonotype was detected ten times or more. This sequence joins TRBV12-3 or TRBV12-4 and TRBJ2-5; 10 nucleotides match TRBD2. With V trimmed by 7 bases and J by 5 bases, 7 bases remained unmatched. The length of the CDR3 is 14 residues. CDR3: CASTLSGRAETQYF. DNA for the CDR3: TGTGCCAGCACCCTAAGCGGGAGGGCGGAGACCCAGTACTTC.

This clonotype was counted a few times. The rearrangement joins TRBV6-1 to TRBJ2-5, with D possibly called TRBD1 or TRBD2 (6 bases each). Germline CDR1 and CDR2: MNHNS and SASEGT. This CDR3 is 14 amino acids long. Between the trimmed V and J ends, which lost 4 bases and 3 bases, there was a span of 12 bases. Here the CDR3 DNA reads TGTGCCAGCAGTGTTAGGGGGGCAGAAGAGACCCAGTACTTC. It translates to CASSVRGAEETQYF.

The chain recombines TRBV6-5 with TRBJ2-7, with D unclear. The CDR3 length is 13 residues. The V end was cut by 0 bases, the J end by 7 bases, with 10 bases between. Germline assignment: CDR1 MNHEY and CDR2 SVGAGI. The CDR3 DNA reads as TGTGCCAGCAGTTACTCGACGGGCGAGGAGCAGTACTTC. Translating it yields CASSYSTGEEQYF.

This clonotype showed up many times. This chain links TRBV29-1 with TRBJ2-7; D not certain. The length of the CDR3 is 12 residues. Germline CDR1 and CDR2: SQVTM and ANQGSEA. V lost 4 bases to trimming and J lost 4 bases, with 11 bases between them. The chain's CDR3 is CSVAPDLYEQYF. Written as DNA, the CDR3 is TGCAGCGTTGCCCCCGACCTATACGAGCAGTACTTC.

The rearrangement joins TRBV28 to TRBJ2-5, with D unresolved. V lost 6 bases and J lost 0, with 8 bases in between. Germline V lookup: CDR1 MDHEN, CDR2 SYDVKM. CDR3 size: 13 residues. The DNA for the CDR3 is TGTGCCAGCAGCAACAGCTACCAAGAGACCCAGTACTTC. Translation: CASSNSYQETQYF.

The chain joins TRBV6-4 to TRBJ2-2, with 7 bases identical to TRBD1. The CDR3 extends over 16 amino acids. The V gene's germline CDR1 is MRHNA and CDR2 SNTAGT. Unmatched junction bases numbered 6, after V lost 0 bases and J lost 5 bases. This CDR3 reads CASSDSRGGDTGELFF. The DNA of the CDR3 is TGTGCCAGCAGTGACTCAAGAGGGGGCGATACCGGGGAGCTGTTTTTT.

This clonotype showed up just a few times. V and J are TRBV5-5 and TRBJ2-5; no clear D. V lost 3 bases and J 4 bases, leaving 10 bases between the germline ends. The CDR3 totals 13 residues. Germline-derived CDR1 and CDR2 are SGHKS and YYEKEE (reference sequence). The CDR3 loop is CASSSRTLETQYF. The CDR3 DNA reads as TGTGCCAGCAGCTCTCGGACCCTAGAGACCCAGTACTTC.

This clonotype has at least ten counts. The chain combines TRBV28 with TRBJ1-5, with D hard to call. Germline V gives CDR1 MDHEN, CDR2 SYDVKM. There are 11 residues in the CDR3. V shed 5 bases and J shed 6 bases, with 5 bases lying between them. CDR3 amino acids: CASSQTQPQHF. As DNA, the CDR3 is TGTGCCAGCAGTCAAACTCAGCCCCAGCATTTT.

This clonotype was picked up many times. The genes are TRBV28 and TRBJ2-1; a possible D gene is TRBD2 (6 bases). The V and J ends lost 6 bases and 1 base respectively, with 13 bases between them. There are 15 residues in the CDR3. Germline values: CDR1 MDHEN, CDR2 SYDVKM. The CDR3 protein is CASSRRGGSYNEQFF. The CDR3 nucleotides are TGTGCCAGCAGCCGACGGGGAGGATCCTACAATGAGCAGTTCTTC.

This clonotype was detected ten times or more. The genes are TRBV24-1 and TRBJ2-2; 8 bases are a match to TRBD1. CDR3 size: 16 residues. Unmatched junction bases numbered 10, after V lost 4 bases and J lost 7 bases. Germline-derived CDR1 and CDR2 are KGHDR and SFDVKD. CDR3: CATSDTAQGVHGELFF. The CDR3 nucleotides read TGTGCCACCAGTGACACTGCACAGGGGGTTCACGGGGAGCTGTTTTTT.

This clonotype was picked up many times. This rearrangement joins TRBV30 to TRBJ1-1; D remains unclear. The V and J ends lost 2 bases and 11 bases respectively, with 12 bases between them. The CDR3 loop spans 11 amino acids. Looked up from germline, CDR1 is GTSNPN and CDR2 is SVGIG (reference sequence). This CDR3 reads CAWSRMDAAFF. DNA of the CDR3: TGTGCCTGGAGTAGAATGGACGCGGCTTTCTTT. Combining the CDR3 with reference TRBV30 and TRBJ1-1 gives the whole variable domain SQTIHQWPATLVQPVGSPLSLECTVEGTSNPNLYWYRQAAGRGLQLLFYSVGIGQISSEVPQNLSASRPQDRQFILSSKKLLLSDSGFYLCAWSRMDAAFFGQGTRLTVV.

This clonotype has only a few counts. The V and J genes are TRBV4-1 and TRBJ1-3; D perhaps matches TRBD1 (6 bases). The CDR3 extends over 15 amino acids. Germline lookup yields CDR1 MGHRA and CDR2 YSYEKL. Trimming removed 1 base from V and 2 bases from J, with 9 bases in between. CDR3 sequence: CASSQVQGTGNTIYF. CDR3 in DNA: TGCGCCAGCAGCCAAGTACAGGGAACTGGAAACACCATATATTTT.

This clonotype showed up just a few times. The chain couples TRBV10-3 to TRBJ1-1; 7 bases line up with TRBD1. Germline V CDR1 and CDR2: ENHRY, SYGVKD. The V and J ends lost 3 bases and 0 bases, in that order; junction bases with no gene match: 4. The CDR3 is 15 residues long. This CDR3 is CAISDPGQLNTEAFF. CDR3 in DNA: TGTGCCATCAGTGACCCGGGACAGTTGAACACTGAAGCTTTCTTT.

Notes on this clonotype: This may come from a read error, since a much larger clone is one base off. This chain links TRBV15 with TRBJ2-1; D perhaps matches TRBD1 (6 bases). The CDR3 contains 15 residues. V was pared by 4 bases and J by 10 bases, with 20 bases between. CDR1 is LNHNV, CDR2 YYDKDF, per germline (reference sequence). The CDR3 is CATSNVGTGNYEQFF. CDR3 in DNA: TGTGCCACCAGCAACGTTGGCACAGGGAACTACGAGCAGTTCTTC.